The TCR beta chain described here comes from a study of cytomegalovirus exposure and HLA in healthy donors. Use of 60 Vbeta and 13 Jbeta primers characterized the PCR. The data were produced by immunoSEQ multiplex PCR, yet TCRdb's version contains in-frame clones alone and is incomplete. The table records over 85,000 clones, over 60% of them present only once. Sequenced input: PBMCs. The sequence was obtained from a woman between 55 and 75 years old in good health and CMV-seropositive.

CDR3 amino acids: CASSLTTGNSYNEQFF. Written as DNA, the CDR3 is TGTGCCAGCAGCTTGACTACAGGGAATTCATACAATGAGCAGTTCTTC. The chain has TRBV5-5 and TRBJ2-1, with D possibly TRBD1 on 6 matching bases. This CDR3 comprises 16 residues. V was shortened by 1 base and J by 4 bases, with 15 bases between the two germline ends. Per the germline V gene, CDR1 is SGHKS and CDR2 is YYEKEE (reference sequence).